The 28 T cell receptor beta chains given below trace back to one sample, sequenced in a study of response to subunit inactivated influenza vaccine. TCRdb reprocessed the RT-PCR reads with MiXCR, giving one entry per CDR3 protein. This sample carries just under 550,000 distinct CDR3 sequences, approximately 24% of them seen once, and the ten largest clones take 2.5% to 3.5%. This same sample was also part of a study on T cells expressing NK-cell markers. That report adds: As the method of synthesis, 5'RACE template switching with UMIs yielded TCR beta cDNA.

The sample here was CD4+ T cells sorted from PBMCs, taken 11 to 12 days after vaccination. The receptors originated from a man aged 45-60 years who received an inactivated influenza vaccine.

This chain uses TRBV7-2 with TRBJ2-1; D not certain. The ends were cut back, 5 bases at V and 5 bases at J, with 13 bases in the middle. Germline V gene lookup returns CDR1 SGHTA and CDR2 FQGNSA. The CDR3 loop spans 14 amino acids. CDR3 in DNA: TGTGCCAGCAGCGCCCACTCATGGGACAATGAGCAGTTCTTC. This gives the protein CASSAHSWDNEQFF.

The gene calls are TRBV30 and TRBJ1-1; D gene ambiguous. Trimming took off 4 bases at V and 2 bases at J, with 8 bases between the two ends. In germline, CDR1 is GTSNPN, CDR2 SVGIG (reference sequence). This CDR3 contains 12 residues. CDR3 DNA: TGTGCCTGGAAAACAGCCAACACTGAAGCTTTCTTT. Its translation is CAWKTANTEAFF. Combining the CDR3 with reference TRBV30 and TRBJ1-1 gives the whole variable domain SQTIHQWPATLVQPVGSPLSLECTVEGTSNPNLYWYRQAAGRGLQLLFYSVGIGQISSEVPQNLSASRPQDRQFILSSKKLLLSDSGFYLCAWKTANTEAFFGQGTRLTVV.

CDR3 nucleotide sequence: TGTGCCAGCTCACCATATCGGGACAGCTTCTATGGCTACACCTTC. The encoded protein is CASSPYRDSFYGYTF. The chain couples TRBV18 to TRBJ1-2, with 7 bases matching TRBD1. The junction had 7 bases not matched to a gene; V was cut back by 2 bases and J by 4 bases. The CDR3 runs 15 residues. CDR1 KGHSH and CDR2 LQKENI come from the germline V gene.

The V and J genes are TRBV9 and TRBJ2-1, with 12 bases identical to TRBD1. CDR1 SGDLS and CDR2 YYNGEE come from the germline V gene. The CDR3 loop spans 23 amino acids. V shed 2 bases and J 0 bases; nucleotides not matched to a gene: 21. The CDR3 nucleotides read TGTGCCAGCAGCGTGGGGGACAGGGGGCTTAGGTGGGCTAGCGGGAGCTCCTACAATGAGCAGTTCTTC. Protein: CASSVGDRGLRWASGSSYNEQFF.

The chain has TRBV10-3 and TRBJ2-1, with D perhaps matching TRBD1 or TRBD2 (5 bases each). Germline V gene sequence: CDR1 ENHRY, CDR2 SYGVKD. V lost 4 bases and J 5 bases, leaving 21 bases between the germline ends. CDR3 size: 17 residues. In DNA form, the CDR3 reads TGTGCCATCAGTGGCGCCAAGACGGGACGGAGACACAATGAGCAGTTCTTC. Amino acids: CAISGAKTGRRHNEQFF.

V is TRBV28 and J is TRBJ1-2; tentatively, D is TRBD1 (6 bases). The CDR3 runs to 17 residues. The ends were cut back, 4 bases at V and 4 bases at J, with 22 bases in the middle. CDR1 is MDHEN, CDR2 SYDVKM, per germline. The CDR3 DNA reads TGTGCCAGCAGTTCTGGGGGGCATCCACTGAGGGGCTATGGCTACACCTTC. It specifies CASSSGGHPLRGYGYTF.

The chain recombines TRBV12-3 or TRBV12-4 with TRBJ2-2; TRBD2 matches 10 bases. V shed 1 base and J 6 bases; nucleotides not matched to a gene: 2. The CDR3 loop spans 15 amino acids. As DNA, the CDR3 is TGTGCCAGCAGTTTAGTAGCGGGGGGCTCCGGGGAGCTGTTTTTT. Residues: CASSLVAGGSGELFF.

This clonotype was seen a handful of times. The genes are TRBV7-6 and TRBJ2-7; D possibly matches TRBD1 or TRBD2 (5 bases each). Per germline, CDR1 SGHVS and CDR2 FNYEAQ. The CDR3 covers 16 residues. V gave up 5 bases and J gave up 3 bases, with 20 bases separating them. The CDR3 is CASSPLRGPFNYEQYF. The CDR3 DNA follows: TGTGCCAGCAGCCCTCTCCGGGGACCATTTAACTACGAGCAGTACTTC.

The chain employs TRBV7-9 and TRBJ2-1, with TRBD2 identical over 13 bases. This CDR3 has 16 residues. The germline V gene encodes CDR1 SEHNR and CDR2 FQNEAQ (reference sequence). V shed 6 bases and J 2 bases; nucleotides not matched to a gene: 4. The CDR3 bases are TGTGCCAGCAGAACTACTAGCGGGGGGGCCTACAATGAGCAGTTCTTC. This encodes CASRTTSGGAYNEQFF.

Regarding this clonotype: A read error may account for a junction end that differs from germline. V is TRBV29-1 and J is TRBJ2-5; TRBD2 aligns across 10 bases. CDR3 length: 13 residues. Germline V lookup: CDR1 SQVTM, CDR2 ANQGSEA. The CDR3 coding sequence is TGCAGCATTGAAATACTAGCGGGGGAGACCCAGTACTTC. The encoded protein is CSIEILAGETQYF.

This clonotype was detected only a few times. The rearrangement links TRBV24-1 to TRBJ2-1; D might be TRBD2 (5 bases). This CDR3 has 14 residues. CDR1 is KGHDR, CDR2 SFDVKD, per germline. V was pared by 5 bases and J by 1 base, with 8 bases between. In DNA form, the CDR3 reads TGTGCCACCAGTGCGGGATCGTCCTACAATGAGCAGTTCTTC. It codes for CATSAGSSYNEQFF.

This clonotype was detected only a few times. V usage is TRBV27 and J usage is TRBJ1-1; D remains ambiguous. Germline assignment: CDR1 MNHEY and CDR2 SMNVEV (reference sequence). The CDR3 contains 13 residues. Deletions cut 4 bases from V and 1 base from J, with 7 bases between. CDR3 residues: CASSSARNTEAFF. CDR3 DNA sequence: TGTGCCAGCAGTTCCGCAAGGAACACTGAAGCTTTCTTT.

This clonotype came up a few times. The V gene is TRBV5-5, the J gene TRBJ2-5; 9 bases map to TRBD2. V lost 3 bases to trimming and J lost 5 bases; unmatched junction nucleotides: 14. The germline V gene has CDR1 SGHKS and CDR2 YYEKEE (reference sequence). CDR3 length equals 17 residues. This CDR3 is CASSWGPGSGGGETQYF. Here the CDR3 DNA reads TGTGCCAGCAGCTGGGGCCCGGGTAGCGGGGGTGGTGAGACCCAGTACTTC.

This clonotype was observed a few times. This chain uses TRBV20-1 with TRBJ2-3; 14 bases line up with TRBD2. Germline CDR1 is DFQATT and CDR2 is SNEGSKA (reference sequence). After removal of 0 bases from V and 5 bases from J, the junction contained 7 bases not matched to a gene. The length of the CDR3 is 17 residues. The CDR3 is CSARDAGLAGVRDTQYF. CDR3 DNA sequence: TGCAGTGCTAGAGATGCGGGACTAGCGGGAGTCCGAGATACGCAGTATTTT.

This clonotype was recorded once. The chain carries TRBV11-1 and TRBJ2-1; D gene unclear. V was cut by 6 bases and J by 9 bases, with 9 bases left in between. The V gene's germline CDR1 is SGHAT and CDR2 FQDESV (reference sequence). The length of the CDR3 is 11 residues. The CDR3 region is CASSQGSEQFF. The CDR3 bases are TGTGCCAGCAGTCAAGGGTCTGAGCAGTTCTTC.

This clonotype was recorded many times. The chain couples TRBV5-1 to TRBJ1-1; 8 bases line up with TRBD1. The germline CDR1 and CDR2 sequences are SGHRS and YFSETQ. This CDR3 region has 16 residues. The J segment lost 1 base and the V segment lost 0 bases, leaving 5 bases of the junction unmatched. CDR3 amino acids: CASSLEAGGGNTEAFF. The CDR3, as DNA: TGCGCCAGCAGCTTGGAGGCAGGGGGCGGGAACACTGAAGCTTTCTTT.

This clonotype turned up a few times. The chain combines TRBV11-2 with TRBJ2-3; 9 nucleotides match TRBD2. Trimming cost V 4 bases and J 4 bases; bases outside gene matches: 21. The CDR3 totals 20 residues. Looked up from germline, CDR1 is SGHAT and CDR2 is FQNNGV. Here the CDR3 reads CASSSLRTSVEFRKSDTQYF. CDR3 DNA: TGTGCCAGCAGCTCACTACGGACTAGCGTTGAGTTCCGCAAGTCAGATACGCAGTATTTT.

This clonotype turned up a few times. The rearrangement links TRBV4-3 to TRBJ1-6; TRBD1 aligns across 10 bases. V lost 4 bases, J lost 10 bases, and 4 bases stayed unmatched. In germline, CDR1 is LGHNA, CDR2 YSLEER. The CDR3 contains 14 residues. This CDR3 is CASSPDRGQSPLHF. CDR3 DNA: TGCGCCAGCAGCCCCGACAGGGGGCAGTCACCCCTCCACTTT.

This clonotype was recorded at least ten times. The gene calls are TRBV29-1 and TRBJ2-1, with 7 positions matching TRBD2. This CDR3 spans 16 amino acids. The germline V gene has CDR1 SQVTM and CDR2 ANQGSEA. J lost 2 bases, V lost 5 bases, and 12 bases had no gene match. The chain's CDR3 is CSVISSSGGAYNEQFF. DNA for the CDR3: TGCAGCGTTATCTCCTCTAGCGGAGGGGCCTACAATGAGCAGTTCTTC.

The genes are TRBV5-1 and TRBJ1-6; D not resolved. The CDR3 covers 13 residues. The germline gives CDR1 SGHRS, CDR2 YFSETQ. V lost 0 bases to trimming and J lost 9 bases, with 7 bases between them. The CDR3 DNA follows: TGCGCCAGCAGCTTGGCTAGCCTTTCACCCCTCCACTTT. It specifies CASSLASLSPLHF.

The chain recombines TRBV6-5 with TRBJ2-5; no clear D gene. In germline, CDR1 is MNHEY, CDR2 SVGAGI. V lost 4 bases to trimming and J lost 2 bases, with 14 bases between them. This CDR3 contains 15 residues. The CDR3 nucleotides are TGTGCCAGCAGTTTCACAGTGACCTTACAAGAGACCCAGTACTTC. This codes for CASSFTVTLQETQYF.

Ten or more counts support this clonotype. The chain has TRBV5-4 and TRBJ2-2; a weak D match, TRBD1 (5 bases). V was trimmed by 5 bases and J by 5 bases, leaving 10 bases between them. The germline V gene has CDR1 SGHNT and CDR2 YYREEE (reference sequence). This CDR3 contains 13 residues. The CDR3 is CASSRDSTGELFF. CDR3 bases: TGTGCCAGCAGTCGTGACAGTACCGGGGAGCTGTTTTTT. The complete variable domain, with remaining parts taken from reference TRBV5-4 and TRBJ2-2, reads ETGVTQSPTHLIKTRGQQVTLRCSSQSGHNTVSWYQQALGQGPQFIFQYYREEENGRGNFPPRFSGLQFPNYSSELNVNALELDDSALYLCASSRDSTGELFFGEGSRLTVL.

The J gene is TRBJ2-3, the V gene TRBV9; 11 nucleotides agree with TRBD2. Germline trimming cut 0 bases from V and 5 bases from J; bases unmatched to any gene: 5. The CDR3 contains 16 residues. Germline V gene sequence: CDR1 SGDLS, CDR2 YYNGEE. This CDR3 reads CASSVAASGGLDTQYF. The CDR3 region has the DNA TGTGCCAGCAGCGTAGCGGCTAGCGGGGGGCTAGATACGCAGTATTTT.

This clonotype was observed a few times. V is TRBV28 and J is TRBJ1-2, with D unresolved. The V and J ends lost 2 bases and 4 bases respectively, with 11 bases between them. This CDR3 spans 14 amino acids. Germline CDR1 is MDHEN and CDR2 is SYDVKM. Written as DNA, the CDR3 is TGTGCCAGCAGTTTAGGGTCCGTCTTCTATGGCTACACCTTC. It specifies CASSLGSVFYGYTF.

This clonotype was recorded a few times. The chain carries TRBV20-1 and TRBJ2-5, with 8 bases identical to TRBD1. The V gene's germline CDR1 is DFQATT and CDR2 SNEGSKA (reference sequence). This CDR3 has 14 amino acids. After removal of 1 base from V and 4 bases from J, the junction contained 5 bases not matched to a gene. The CDR3 sequence is CSARVPGGLETQYF. The CDR3 DNA sequence: TGCAGTGCTAGAGTACCAGGGGGCTTAGAGACCCAGTACTTC.

The V and J genes are TRBV10-2 and TRBJ2-6, with D hard to call. The ends were cut back, 6 bases at V and 1 base at J, with 7 bases in the middle. Germline V gene data show CDR1 as WSHSY and CDR2 as SAAADI. CDR3 length: 14 residues. CDR3 in amino acids: CASRSMSGANVLTF. DNA of the CDR3: TGCGCCAGCAGGAGCATGTCTGGGGCCAACGTCCTGACTTTC.

V and J are TRBV10-3 and TRBJ1-5, with 9 bases fitting TRBD1. In germline, CDR1 is ENHRY, CDR2 SYGVKD. After removal of 7 bases from V and 6 bases from J, the junction contained 4 bases not matched to a gene. This CDR3 region has 13 residues. This CDR3 is CAITQGARQPQHF. Written as DNA, the CDR3 is TGTGCCATCACACAGGGGGCCCGTCAGCCCCAGCATTTT.

In its sample, this clonotype was seen many times. The CDR3 spells CSVGQGTEAFF. In DNA, the CDR3 is TGCAGCGTCGGACAGGGCACTGAAGCTTTCTTT. The genes are TRBV29-1 and TRBJ1-1, with 8 bases aligning to TRBD1. Germline V lookup: CDR1 SQVTM, CDR2 ANQGSEA. The CDR3 length is 11 residues. The V gene end was trimmed by 6 bases and the J gene end by 4 bases; junction bases not matched to a gene: 1.